One sample yielded the 21 T cell receptor beta chains listed below, sequenced in a study of blood T cells in healthy people across ages. For the second PCR, which ran for 7 to 11 cycles, a sample-barcoded 5' primer and a J-beta primer mix were used. TCRdb reprocessed the 5' RACE reads via MiXCR and lists one record per CDR3 protein. In the table there are roughly 720,000 distinct CDR3 sequences, 40% to 65% of which are singletons. The specimen sequenced was blood. The receptors were gathered from an elderly man in good health.

The chain links TRBV29-1 to TRBJ2-5; TRBD2 might be the D (6 bases). The V end lost 4 bases, the J end lost 11 bases, and 23 bases lay between the germline ends. Germline V CDR1 and CDR2: SQVTM, ANQGSEA. The CDR3 totals 14 residues. CDR3 protein: CSVGGPGESSQQYF. The CDR3 coding sequence is TGCAGCGTTGGGGGACCGGGGGAGAGCTCACAGCAGTACTTC.

This clonotype was counted once. This chain links TRBV24-1 with TRBJ1-2; TRBD1 matches 8 bases. V lost 3 bases, J lost 4 bases, and 6 bases stayed unmatched. Looked up from germline, CDR1 is KGHDR and CDR2 is SFDVKD. CDR3 size: 15 residues. CDR3 sequence reads: CATSDRTGTFYGYTF. CDR3 sequence (DNA): TGTGCCACCAGTGATCGGACAGGGACTTTCTATGGCTACACCTTC.

This clonotype was counted once. The rearrangement joins TRBV9 to TRBJ2-5; D is undetermined. Germline V lookup: CDR1 SGDLS, CDR2 YYNGEE. With 3 bases removed from V and 4 bases from J, the gap between germline ends came to 10 bases. The CDR3 consists of 13 residues. The CDR3 DNA is TGTGCCAGCAGCGGCGAACAACCAGAGACCCAGTACTTC. Its translation: CASSGEQPETQYF. The entire variable domain, with the rest obtained from reference TRBV9 and TRBJ2-5, is as follows: DSGVTQTPKHLITATGQRVTLRCSPRSGDLSVYWYQQSLDQGLQFLIQYYNGEERAKGNILERFSAQQFPDLHSELNLSSLELGDSALYFCASSGEQPETQYFGPGTRLLVL.

This clonotype was found many times. The chain links TRBV9 to TRBJ2-7; 13 nucleotides agree with TRBD2. Germline V lookup: CDR1 SGDLS, CDR2 YYNGEE. Losses at the gene ends were 4 bases for V and 0 bases for J; bases not matched to a gene: 7. The CDR3 runs to 17 residues. CDR3 region: CASSPGTSGKSSYEQYF. Here the CDR3 DNA reads TGTGCCAGCAGCCCCGGGACTAGCGGGAAGAGCTCCTACGAGCAGTACTTC.

J is TRBJ2-7 and V is TRBV27; perhaps D is TRBD1 or TRBD2 (5 bases each). Per germline, CDR1 MNHEY and CDR2 SMNVEV (reference sequence). Trimming took off 4 bases at V and 2 bases at J, with 18 bases between the two ends. This CDR3 region has 16 residues. The CDR3 here is CASSYRGVAITYEQYF. CDR3 nucleotide sequence: TGTGCCAGCAGTTACCGAGGGGTAGCGATAACCTACGAGCAGTACTTC.

J is TRBJ2-7 and V is TRBV28, with 10 nucleotides matching TRBD2. This CDR3 comprises 16 residues. V gave up 7 bases and J gave up 4 bases; unmatched junction bases: 13. CDR1 MDHEN and CDR2 SYDVKM come from the germline V gene. The CDR3 DNA reads TGTGCCAGCATCATGGGGGGGACTAGCGTTTTGTACGAGCAGTACTTC. Protein: CASIMGGTSVLYEQYF.

This clonotype was found once. The J gene is TRBJ2-3, the V gene TRBV6-1; 7 nucleotides match TRBD2. Germline CDR1 MNHNS, CDR2 SASEGT. The V and J ends lost 5 bases and 1 base, in that order; junction bases with no gene match: 9. This CDR3 spans 16 amino acids. The CDR3 region has the DNA TGTGCCAGCAGTTTCCCTGGTAGCGGGCGCACAGATACGCAGTATTTT. Translation: CASSFPGSGRTDTQYF.

The chain couples TRBV25-1 to TRBJ2-4; D may be TRBD1 (5 bases). Judging by the DNA end, TRBJ2-7 fits better; the J call may be wrong. The CDR3 covers 14 residues. From germline, CDR1 is MGHDK and CDR2 SYGVNS. The CDR3 sequence is CARNPAGQSYEQYF. In DNA form, the CDR3 reads TGTGCCAGGAACCCGGCAGGGCAGAGCTACGAGCAGTACTTC.

The chain combines TRBV29-1 with TRBJ2-6, with D perhaps TRBD2 (5 bases). CDR1 is SQVTM, CDR2 ANQGSEA, per germline. V was cut by 6 bases and J by 0 bases, with 12 bases left in between. The CDR3 runs 15 residues. CDR3 loop: CSVEPGSSGANVLTF. CDR3 sequence (DNA): TGCAGCGTCGAACCTGGGAGCTCTGGGGCCAACGTCCTGACTTTC.

The rearrangement joins TRBV3-1 to TRBJ2-7, with 14 bases that match TRBD2. Germline assignment: CDR1 LGHDT and CDR2 YNNKEL (reference sequence). The CDR3 has 18 amino acids. V gave up 0 bases and J gave up 4 bases; unmatched junction bases: 8. CDR3 amino acids: CASSQEVGLAGALYEQYF. The CDR3 DNA sequence: TGTGCCAGCAGCCAAGAAGTGGGACTAGCGGGAGCACTGTACGAGCAGTACTTC.

The V gene is TRBV9, the J gene TRBJ1-1, with D perhaps matching TRBD1 (6 bases). This CDR3 is 15 amino acids long. Germline V gene data show CDR1 as SGDLS and CDR2 as YYNGEE. The V end lost 3 bases, the J end lost 0 bases, and 12 bases lay between the germline ends. CDR3 region: CASSAGGGMNTEAFF. As DNA, the CDR3 is TGTGCCAGCAGCGCTGGAGGGGGTATGAACACTGAAGCTTTCTTT. Drawing the rest from reference TRBV9 and TRBJ1-1, the complete variable domain is DSGVTQTPKHLITATGQRVTLRCSPRSGDLSVYWYQQSLDQGLQFLIQYYNGEERAKGNILERFSAQQFPDLHSELNLSSLELGDSALYFCASSAGGGMNTEAFFGQGTRLTVV.

The CDR3 region is CASKRDNYGYTF. DNA of the CDR3: TGTGCCAGCAAGAGGGATAACTATGGCTACACCTTC. The chain has TRBV2 and TRBJ1-2; D unclear. The V and J ends lost 7 bases and 1 base respectively, with 7 bases between them. Germline V gives CDR1 SNHLY, CDR2 FYNNEI. The CDR3 sequence is 12 residues long.

Notes on this clonotype: Its ends do not fully match the called genes, so a read error is possible. This rearrangement joins TRBV9 to TRBJ2-6, with a possible D match to TRBD1 (5 bases). This CDR3 spans 16 amino acids. Looked up from germline, CDR1 is SGDLS and CDR2 is YYNGEE. The CDR3 sequence is CASNVVPVAGLNVLTF. In DNA, the CDR3 is TGTGCCAGCAACGTAGTGCCGGTGGCAGGGCTTAACGTCCTGACTTTC.

This clonotype was seen only a few times. V is TRBV5-5 and J is TRBJ2-1; 9 positions agree with TRBD2. CDR1 is SGHKS and CDR2 is YYEKEE in the germline V gene (reference sequence). With 0 bases clipped from V and 8 bases from J, the junction kept 12 bases outside the gene matches. This CDR3 has 17 residues. CDR3: CASSLARTSENLDEQFF. The CDR3 DNA follows: TGTGCCAGCAGCTTGGCCCGGACTAGCGAGAACCTAGATGAGCAGTTCTTC.

The rearrangement joins TRBV6-1 to TRBJ2-4; D is uncertain. Between the trimmed V and J ends, which lost 7 bases and 1 base, there was a span of 17 bases. Germline V gene lookup returns CDR1 MNHNS and CDR2 SASEGT. The CDR3 length is 16 residues. The CDR3 is CASTDRNKLAKNIQYF. CDR3 sequence (DNA): TGTGCCAGCACGGACCGGAATAAACTGGCCAAAAACATTCAGTACTTC.

This clonotype was detected a few times. This chain joins TRBV6-6 and TRBJ2-1, with 10 bases fitting TRBD2. The junction had 13 bases not matched to a gene; V was cut back by 7 bases and J by 7 bases. CDR1 and CDR2 from the germline V gene are MNHNY and SVGAGI (reference sequence). The CDR3 is 16 residues long. The CDR3 spells CASMDQGAGGPNEQFF. The CDR3 DNA reads as TGTGCCAGCATGGATCAGGGAGCGGGAGGGCCTAATGAGCAGTTCTTC.

The chain links TRBV28 to TRBJ1-2; D not certain. Germline loops: CDR1 MDHEN, CDR2 SYDVKM. The CDR3 contains 13 residues. V dropped 8 bases and J dropped 1 base, with 11 bases sitting between them. The DNA for the CDR3 is TGTGCCAGCCGGCTCCCTAATAACTATGGCTACACCTTC. This translates into CASRLPNNYGYTF.

This clonotype was observed a handful of times. The chain couples TRBV3-1 to TRBJ1-2; the D gene is possibly TRBD1 (6 bases). Germline lookup yields CDR1 LGHDT and CDR2 YNNKEL (reference sequence). Trimming removed 0 bases at V and 6 bases at J, with 14 bases between. The CDR3 loop spans 15 amino acids. The CDR3 DNA is TGTGCCAGCAGCCAAGATGTTCAGGGGAGGGATGGCTACACCTTC. This gives the protein CASSQDVQGRDGYTF.

The J gene is TRBJ1-1, the V gene TRBV12-3 or TRBV12-4; a weak D match, TRBD1 (5 bases). The CDR3 is 15 residues long. The V and J ends lost 3 bases and 0 bases respectively, with 11 bases between them. The CDR3, as DNA: TGTGCCAGCAGTTTCCTGGGGCCCATGAACACTGAAGCTTTCTTT. Its protein product is CASSFLGPMNTEAFF.

In this sample, this clonotype turned up a few times. This CDR3 reads CATSDLNRDADTQYF. As DNA, the CDR3 is TGTGCCACCAGTGATTTGAACAGGGACGCAGATACGCAGTATTTT. The chain uses TRBV24-1 and TRBJ2-3, with TRBD1 as a possible D gene (6 bases). Trimming shortened V by 0 bases and J by 4 bases, and 10 bases separated the two germline ends. The CDR3 extends over 15 amino acids. Germline values: CDR1 KGHDR, CDR2 SFDVKD.

There are a few counts of this clonotype. This chain connects TRBV7-2 to TRBJ2-5; TRBD2 aligns across 12 bases. Trimming at V came to 6 bases and at J to 11 bases, leaving 13 bases not matched to a gene. The CDR3 runs to 15 residues. The germline gives CDR1 SGHTA, CDR2 FQGNSA. CDR3 amino acids: CASRPRLAGEGEQYF. The CDR3 DNA reads as TGTGCCAGCAGGCCTCGACTAGCGGGAGAAGGTGAGCAGTACTTC. Based on the CDR3 plus reference TRBV7-2 and TRBJ2-5, the full variable domain is GAGVSQSPSNKVTEKGKDVELRCDPISGHTALYWYRQSLGQGLEFLIYFQGNSAPDKSGLPSDRFSAERTGGSVSTLTIQRTQQEDSAVYLCASRPRLAGEGEQYFGPGTRLLVL.